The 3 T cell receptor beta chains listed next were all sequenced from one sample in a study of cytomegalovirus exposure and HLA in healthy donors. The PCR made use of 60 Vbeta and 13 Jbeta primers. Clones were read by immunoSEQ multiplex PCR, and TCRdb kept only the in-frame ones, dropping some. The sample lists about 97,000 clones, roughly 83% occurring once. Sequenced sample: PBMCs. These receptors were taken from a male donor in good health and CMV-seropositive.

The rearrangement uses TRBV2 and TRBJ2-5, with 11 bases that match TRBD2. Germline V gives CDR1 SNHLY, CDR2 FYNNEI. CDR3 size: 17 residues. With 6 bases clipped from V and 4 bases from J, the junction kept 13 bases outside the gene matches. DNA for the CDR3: TGTGCCAGCAGACGCAGAACTCTACTAGCGGGGGCAGAGACCCAGTACTTC. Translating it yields CASRRRTLLAGAETQYF.

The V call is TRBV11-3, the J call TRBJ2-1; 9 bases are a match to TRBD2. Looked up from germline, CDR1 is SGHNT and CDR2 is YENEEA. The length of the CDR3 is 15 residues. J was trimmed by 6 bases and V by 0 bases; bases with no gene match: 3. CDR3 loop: CASSLEAGGRNEQFF. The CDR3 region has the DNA TGTGCCAGCAGCTTAGAAGCGGGGGGTCGCAATGAGCAGTTCTTC.

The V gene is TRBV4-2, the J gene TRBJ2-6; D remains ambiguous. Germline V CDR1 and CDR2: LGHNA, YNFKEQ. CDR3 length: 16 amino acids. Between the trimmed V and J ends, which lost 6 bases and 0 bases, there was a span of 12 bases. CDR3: CASSEPGSSGANVLTF. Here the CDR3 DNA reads TGTGCCAGCAGTGAGCCCGGTAGCTCTGGGGCCAACGTCCTGACTTTC.